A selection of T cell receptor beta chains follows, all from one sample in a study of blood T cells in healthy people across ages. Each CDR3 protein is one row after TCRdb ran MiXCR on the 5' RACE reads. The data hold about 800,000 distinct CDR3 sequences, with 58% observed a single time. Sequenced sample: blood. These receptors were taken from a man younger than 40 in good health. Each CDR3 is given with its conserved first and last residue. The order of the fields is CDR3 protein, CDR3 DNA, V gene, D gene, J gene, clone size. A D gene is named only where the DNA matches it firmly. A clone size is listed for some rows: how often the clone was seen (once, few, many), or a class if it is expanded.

CASSPSGRRLVETQYF | TGTGCCAGCAGCCCTAGCGGACGGCGACTGGTGGAGACCCAGTACTTC | TRBV7-8 | TRBD2 | TRBJ2-5 | once
CASSQDDQGRGYGYTF | TGTGCCAGCAGCCAAGATGATCAGGGGCGGGGGTATGGCTACACCTTC | TRBV4-2 | - | TRBJ1-2 | -
CSARRERDGQYF | TGCAGTGCTCGCAGGGAACGCGACGGGCAGTACTTC | TRBV20-1 | - | TRBJ2-7 | -
CSARSGRELDTQYF | TGCAGTGCCCGAAGCGGGAGAGAATTAGATACGCAGTATTTT | TRBV20-1 | TRBD2 | TRBJ2-3 | -
CSVDTGLSGTGANVLTF | TGCAGCGTTGATACGGGACTCTCAGGGACGGGGGCCAACGTCCTGACTTTC | TRBV29-1 | - | TRBJ2-6 | few
CSVTRTGGETQYF | TGCAGCGTCACCCGGACAGGGGGAGAGACCCAGTACTTC | TRBV29-1 | TRBD1 | TRBJ2-5 | -
CASSSGGWENTEAFF | TGTGCCAGCAGCTCCGGGGGCTGGGAGAACACTGAAGCTTTCTTT | TRBV9 | - | TRBJ1-1 | once
CASSPTGTGRPVYF | TGTGCCAGCAGCCCCACCGGGACAGGTCGACCCGTGTACTTC | TRBV7-3 | TRBD1 | TRBJ2-5 | -
CASAPALDSLNEQFF | TGTGCCAGTGCGCCCGCTCTGGACTCCTTGAATGAGCAGTTCTTC | TRBV2 | - | TRBJ2-1 | many
CAISEFKGQGPKNIQYF | TGTGCCATCAGTGAGTTTAAAGGACAGGGTCCCAAAAACATTCAGTACTTC | TRBV10-3 | TRBD1 | TRBJ2-4 | -
CAISAREETQYF | TGTGCCATCAGTGCTCGGGAAGAGACCCAGTACTTC | TRBV10-3 | - | TRBJ2-5 | -
CSARVGTGQANSPLHF | TGCAGTGCTAGAGTAGGCACGGGACAAGCTAATTCACCCCTCCACTTT | TRBV20-1 | - | TRBJ1-6 | -
CASSLGPLAYEQYF | TGTGCCAGCAGCTTAGGTCCTCTGGCCTACGAGCAGTACTTC | TRBV7-3 | - | TRBJ2-7 | few
CASSWDGGPIEGEQYF | TGTGCCAGCAGCTGGGACGGGGGCCCGATAGAAGGCGAGCAGTACTTC | TRBV7-9 | - | TRBJ2-7 | -
CAISEVGPEAGSKNIQYF | TGTGCCATCAGTGAGGTAGGGCCTGAAGCAGGGTCCAAAAACATTCAGTACTTC | TRBV10-3 | - | TRBJ2-4 | once
CASSYVDGRYEQYF | TGTGCCAGCAGTTACGTGGACGGTCGCTACGAGCAGTACTTC | TRBV6-5 | - | TRBJ2-7 | -
CASLPRGTQKETQYF | TGTGCCAGCCTCCCAAGGGGGACTCAAAAAGAGACCCAGTACTTC | TRBV12-3/TRBV12-4 | - | TRBJ2-5 | -
CASSFGGAGETQYF | TGTGCCAGCAGCTTCGGGGGGGCAGGAGAGACCCAGTACTTC | TRBV7-3 | TRBD2 | TRBJ2-5 | few
CAIRERENEQYF | TGTGCCATCAGGGAGCGGGAAAACGAGCAGTACTTC | TRBV10-3 | TRBD2 | TRBJ2-7 | -
CASSLGPGDNEQFF | TGTGCCAGCAGTTTAGGCCCAGGGGACAATGAGCAGTTCTTC | TRBV27 | - | TRBJ2-1 | -
CSARTSGSGANVLTF | TGCAGTGCTAGGACTAGCGGCTCTGGGGCCAACGTCCTGACTTTC | TRBV20-1 | TRBD2 | TRBJ2-6 | -
CASTSGGGVYGYTF | TGTGCCAGCACCTCGGGTGGAGGGGTCTATGGCTACACCTTC | TRBV28 | - | TRBJ1-2 | -
CASSLDLSSNNEQFF | TGTGCCAGCAGCTTAGATCTGTCTAGCAACAATGAGCAGTTCTTC | TRBV11-3 | - | TRBJ2-1 | few
CASSPRPSSGANVLTF | TGTGCCAGCAGTCCCCGGCCGAGCTCTGGGGCCAACGTCCTGACTTTC | TRBV6-6 | - | TRBJ2-6 | -
CSVQVGGSSYNEQYF | TGCAGTGTACAAGTTGGCGGATCCTCCTACAATGAGCAGTACTTC | TRBV20-1 | - | TRBJ2-7 | few
CASSYPGHGTGELFF | TGTGCCAGCAGTTACCCTGGACACGGGACCGGGGAGCTGTTTTTT | TRBV6-6 | - | TRBJ2-2 | many
CASSPPATSTEAFF | TGTGCCAGCTCACCACCGGCCACCAGCACTGAAGCTTTCTTT | TRBV18 | - | TRBJ1-1 | -
CSAPARLSYEQYF | TGCAGTGCTCCCGCGAGGCTGAGCTACGAGCAGTACTTC | TRBV20-1 | - | TRBJ2-7 | -
CASSLSTGGGWNEQYF | TGTGCCAGCAGTTTATCGACCGGGGGTGGGTGGAATGAGCAGTACTTC | TRBV27 | - | TRBJ2-7 | once
CAISEPSPLAGDTDTQYF | TGTGCCATCAGTGAGCCTTCTCCACTAGCGGGGGACACAGATACGCAGTATTTT | TRBV10-3 | TRBD2 | TRBJ2-3 | -
CASSHRSYEQYF | TGTGCCAGCAGTCATCGCTCCTACGAGCAGTACTTC | TRBV6-2/TRBV6-3 | - | TRBJ2-7 | -
CASSLPRGSQKETQYF | TGTGCCAGCAGCCTCCCTCGGGGTTCCCAGAAAGAGACCCAGTACTTC | TRBV6-6 | - | TRBJ2-5 | -
CASSRGVWNTEAFF | TGTGCCAGCAGCAGAGGGGTTTGGAACACTGAAGCTTTCTTT | TRBV7-2 | - | TRBJ1-1 | -
CASSSKSGPYEQYF | TGTGCCAGCAGCTCAAAGTCCGGGCCGTACGAGCAGTACTTC | TRBV7-2 | - | TRBJ2-7 | -
CASSLEWSSGSISSYEQYF | TGTGCCAGCAGCTTAGAGTGGTCTAGCGGGAGCATAAGCTCCTACGAGCAGTACTTC | TRBV7-2 | TRBD2 | TRBJ2-7 | -
CASSHTVAGGSGEQYF | TGCGCCAGCAGCCACACTGTAGCGGGAGGGTCAGGCGAGCAGTACTTC | TRBV4-3 | TRBD2 | TRBJ2-7 | -
CASSARRPNSGETQYF | TGTGCCAGCAGTGCGCGGAGGCCGAATAGTGGGGAGACCCAGTACTTC | TRBV25-1 | - | TRBJ2-5 | few
CASRETTSGVYEQYF | TGTGCCAGCAGAGAAACCACTAGCGGGGTTTACGAGCAGTACTTC | TRBV11-1 | TRBD2 | TRBJ2-7 | -
CAISGQGGSVGRGTQYF | TGTGCCATCAGTGGACAGGGGGGGAGCGTTGGAAGGGGTACGCAGTATTTT | TRBV10-3 | TRBD1 | TRBJ2-3 | few
CASSQGKGPSYEQYF | TGTGCCAGCAGCCAAGGCAAGGGACCGAGCTACGAGCAGTACTTC | TRBV4-2 | - | TRBJ2-7 | -
CASSMGGENYNEQFF | TGTGCCAGTAGTATGGGCGGGGAGAACTACAATGAGCAGTTCTTC | TRBV19 | - | TRBJ2-1 | -
CASSSHELISIANEQFF | TGTGCCAGCAGCTCACACGAACTAATCAGTATCGCCAATGAGCAGTTCTTC | TRBV7-2 | - | TRBJ2-1 | -
CASSLGDDYNEQFF | TGCGCCAGCAGCTTGGGGGATGACTACAATGAGCAGTTCTTC | TRBV5-1 | - | TRBJ2-1 | -
CATSARGAGTDTQYF | TGTGCCACCAGTGCGCGCGGGGCAGGCACAGATACGCAGTATTTT | TRBV24-1 | - | TRBJ2-3 | -
CASSLIAAYGYTF | TGTGCCAGCAGCTTAATAGCAGCTTATGGCTACACCTTC | TRBV7-2 | - | TRBJ1-2 | -
CASSRGDGGYTF | TGTGCCAGCTCACGGGGGGATGGTGGCTACACCTTC | TRBV7-9 | - | TRBJ1-2 | few
CASSLGGGSEQYF | TGTGCCAGCAGTTTAGGCGGGGGGTCCGAGCAGTACTTC | TRBV12-3/TRBV12-4 | TRBD2 | TRBJ2-7 | -
CASGASGGTYEQYF | TGTGCCAGCGGGGCCAGCGGGGGGACCTACGAGCAGTACTTC | TRBV6-2/TRBV6-3 | TRBD2 | TRBJ2-7 | few
CASSPSRSRGTEAFF | TGTGCCAGCAGTCCAAGCAGGTCTAGGGGGACTGAAGCTTTCTTT | TRBV27 | - | TRBJ1-1 | few